This T cell receptor beta chain was identified in a study of early T cells in non-severe SARS-CoV-2 infection. Study overall: The chains were unpaired, and the sequenced material was bulk RNA from unsorted whole blood.

This clonotype was seen at least ten times. The antigen remains unidentified. The germline V gene encodes CDR1 SGHTA and CDR2 FQGNSA. The CDR3 sequence is 16 residues long. Losses at the gene ends were 1 base for V and 2 bases for J; bases not matched to a gene: 6. Findings and caveats of the study: Anti-spike CD8 specificities were favored by VDJdb matching, whose results missed private and CD4 specificities.

Individual cDNA molecules received unique molecular identifiers. A single record per CDR3 protein comes from TCRdb applying MiXCR to the 5' RACE reads. This table has tens of thousands of distinct CDR3 sequences, around 6% appearing once. The sequenced sample consisted of whole blood. The sequence came from an adult who was a healthcare worker with PCR-confirmed SARS-CoV-2 infection or an uninfected control (not recorded which). This rearrangement joins TRBV7-2 to TRBJ2-7; 9 bases agree with TRBD2. The CDR3 here is CASSLGASGTAYEQYF. In DNA, the CDR3 is TGTGCCAGCAGCTTAGGGGCTAGCGGGACTGCCTACGAGCAGTACTTC.